This entry lists 4 T cell receptor beta chains sequenced from one sample in a study of blood T cells in healthy people across ages (dated by TCRdb to between 2015 and 2017). Library method: 5' RACE. The sample was run on an Illumina HiSeq 2500. The second PCR ran for roughly 6 to 11 cycles and used a J-beta primer mix along with a sample-barcoded 5' primer. TCRdb trimmed the raw reads at Q25, called clones with MiXCR and kept productive beta chains. All rows with the same CDR3 protein become a single entry with the most common DNA and genes. The sample data list roughly 680,000 distinct CDR3 sequences, and roughly half of these were observed just once. Roughly 13% of the sample goes to the ten largest clones. The specimen was blood. All receptors derive from a woman at least 80 years old in good health.

This chain uses TRBV4-1 with TRBJ1-1; D is unclear. CDR3 length: 14 amino acids. Germline loops: CDR1 MGHRA, CDR2 YSYEKL. With 2 bases removed from V and 1 base from J, the gap between germline ends came to 8 bases. DNA of the CDR3: TGCGCCAGCAGCCAATGGGGATCGAACACTGAAGCTTTCTTT. Translated: CASSQWGSNTEAFF.

This clonotype was seen repeatedly, ten times or more. DNA of the CDR3: TGTGCCAGCAGCTTAATACGGGGAATTACGTACATTCAGTACTTC. As protein: CASSLIRGITYIQYF. The chain recombines TRBV7-9 with TRBJ2-4, with a possible D match to TRBD2 (5 bases). Between the trimmed V and J ends, which lost 2 bases and 8 bases, there was a span of 16 bases. The CDR3 spans 15 residues. Germline CDR1 reads SEHNR; CDR2 reads FQNEAQ (reference sequence).

The chain joins TRBV2 to TRBJ2-1, with D maybe TRBD1 (5 bases). V gave up 4 bases and J gave up 3 bases, with 16 bases separating them. The CDR3 runs to 16 residues. Germline lookup yields CDR1 SNHLY and CDR2 FYNNEI. CDR3 sequence (DNA): TGTGCCAGCAGTGGGGGCGGCGCAGATCGCTACAATGAGCAGTTCTTC. Translated: CASSGGGADRYNEQFF.

The chain couples TRBV28 to TRBJ1-5, with D perhaps matching TRBD1 (6 bases). The germline gives CDR1 MDHEN, CDR2 SYDVKM. The CDR3 runs to 13 residues. Trimming left V 6 bases short and J 7 bases short, with 13 bases between. CDR3 loop: CASRRGAGQPQHF. The CDR3 DNA reads TGTGCCAGCAGGAGGGGGGCCGGCCAGCCCCAGCATTTT. The full variable domain, with the rest looked up from reference TRBV28 and TRBJ1-5, is DVKVTQSSRYLVKRTGEKVFLECVQDMDHENMFWYRQDPGLGLRLIYFSYDVKMKEKGDIPEGYSVSREKKERFSLILESASTNQTSMYLCASRRGAGQPQHFGDGTRLSIL.